Listed below are T cell receptor beta chains from one sample, sequenced in a study of CD8+CD57+ T cells in acquired aplastic anemia. TCRdb re-derived calls from the reads in MiXCR, one entry per CDR3 protein. The top ten hold around a third of the sample, which has about 110,000 distinct CDR3 sequences, approximately 49% seen once. Material for sequencing was sorted CD4+, CD8+, or CD8+CD57+ T cells (not recorded which) from PBMCs. These receptors came from a human donor in good health, serving as a control. CDR3s include the opening cysteine and the closing phenylalanine or tryptophan. Part of the rows lack a size; the others show once, few, many or a class for expanded clones.

V | size | CDR3
TRBV9 | . | CASGGTSENNEQFF
TRBV29-1 | . | CSVGTGAGYGYTF
TRBV5-1 | . | CASSRLEGGTYEQYF
TRBV10-3 | . | CAIPRDTDGYTF
TRBV15 | few | CATSSLGTDYEQYF
TRBV9 | . | CASSPSGRIETQYF
TRBV20-1 | . | CSARGWLNSEKLFF
TRBV2 | . | CASSGPGGSNQPQHF
TRBV5-1 | . | CASSLGVKEKLFF
TRBV24-1 | . | CATSDSGRAGVDTQYF
TRBV15 | few | CATSRSDRGYTF
TRBV13 | . | CASSLVGGAEQYF
TRBV4-1 | . | CASGFWDSYTF
TRBV2 | . | CASTVDREAFF
TRBV6-1 | many | CASSPGLADEQYF
TRBV19 | many | CASSHVSSANYEQYF
TRBV25-1 | . | CASSGLGRTTDTQYF
TRBV9 | . | CASSSSGGPSYEQYF
TRBV19 | . | CAGQGSPLHF
TRBV10-3 | . | CAISDRTSYNEQFF
TRBV5-5 | many | CASSLWTEGIYGYTF
TRBV25-1 | . | CASSGGALNEQFF